A single sample is the source of the 30 T cell receptor beta chains below, sequenced in a study of CD8+CD57+ T cells in acquired aplastic anemia. Sequencing was done on patients that had shown CD8+CD57+ cell expansion by flow cytometry. Genomic DNA, serving as template, underwent TCR beta VDJ and CDR3 profiling. MiXCR was run by TCRdb on the reads, yielding one entry per CDR3 protein. This sample has about 250,000 distinct CDR3 sequences, with more than 40% found just once. Input material: sorted CD4+, CD8+, or CD8+CD57+ T cells (not recorded which) from PBMCs. These receptor sequences come from a human donor with aplastic anemia.

The chain carries TRBV3-1 and TRBJ2-5; unclear D gene. From germline, CDR1 is LGHDT and CDR2 YNNKEL (reference sequence). The V gene lost 1 base and the J gene lost 4 bases, with 10 bases spanning the gap. The CDR3 is 14 residues long. The CDR3 region has the DNA TGTGCCAGCAGCCAAGCGCTATGGGGAGAGACCCAGTACTTC. Translated: CASSQALWGETQYF.

This clonotype has just one count. The rearrangement links TRBV2 to TRBJ1-5; D is possibly TRBD1 (5 bases). From germline, CDR1 is SNHLY and CDR2 FYNNEI. This CDR3 spans 13 amino acids. V lost 4 bases and J 7 bases, leaving 11 bases between the germline ends. This CDR3 reads CASSVRDGQPQHF. CDR3 nucleotides: TGTGCCAGCAGTGTCAGGGATGGGCAGCCCCAGCATTTT.

V is TRBV11-2 and J is TRBJ1-2; TRBD1 agrees at 7 bases. Germline loops: CDR1 SGHAT, CDR2 FQNNGV. This CDR3 has 18 residues. Trimming took 5 bases from V and 4 from J; bases not matched to a gene: 19. The CDR3: CASSPEGQPHDSSYGYTF. As DNA, the CDR3 is TGTGCCAGCAGCCCGGAGGGACAGCCACACGATTCCTCCTATGGCTACACCTTC.

In this sample, this clonotype turned up once. This chain links TRBV5-1 with TRBJ1-6; D is perhaps TRBD1 (6 bases). Germline CDR1 SGHRS, CDR2 YFSETQ. CDR3 size: 16 residues. The V end was cut by 0 bases, the J end by 9 bases, with 16 bases between. CDR3 in amino acids: CASSLEGGGGTSPLHF. The CDR3 DNA reads TGCGCCAGCAGCTTGGAGGGGGGCGGGGGTACTTCACCCCTCCACTTT.

V is TRBV7-4 and J is TRBJ1-5; D is unclear. This CDR3 is built from 17 residues. The V gene's germline CDR1 is SGHVT and CDR2 SQSDAQ. V gave up 5 bases and J gave up 10 bases, with 27 bases separating them. CDR3 bases: TGTGCCAGCAGCGCGCGAGGAAGGAAGAAAGGTAGCTTCCCCCAGCATTTT. Residues: CASSARGRKKGSFPQHF.

This clonotype was seen only a few times. The chain joins TRBV11-2 to TRBJ1-1, with D perhaps TRBD1 (6 bases). CDR1 SGHAT and CDR2 FQNNGV come from the germline V gene. V lost 1 base and J lost 7, with 13 bases in between. The CDR3 loop spans 14 amino acids. The CDR3 loop is CASSLVTRGNEAFF. The CDR3 DNA reads as TGTGCCAGCAGCTTAGTAACCAGGGGTAATGAAGCTTTCTTT.

In the case of this clonotype: In this CDR3 the conserved last residue, phenylalanine or tryptophan, is missing, so a read error is likely. The chain couples TRBV7-2 to TRBJ2-3; D is undetermined. V lost 4 bases, J lost 4 bases, and 3 bases lay in between. Germline CDR1 SGHTA, CDR2 FQGNSA. The CDR3 contains 11 residues. Here the CDR3 DNA reads TGTGCCAGCAGCTCCTCAGATACGCAGTATTTA. Translating it yields CASSSSDTQYL.

CDR3: CSVVTGGNEQFF. The CDR3 nucleotides read TGCAGCGTTGTGACAGGGGGAAATGAGCAGTTCTTC. The rearrangement uses TRBV29-1 and TRBJ2-1; TRBD1 agrees at 9 bases. V was clipped by 4 bases and J by 7 bases; unmatched bases: 2. Per germline, CDR1 SQVTM and CDR2 ANQGSEA. This CDR3 spans 12 amino acids.

This clonotype has a handful of counts. This chain connects TRBV28 to TRBJ2-7; weak D call: TRBD1 (6 bases). The CDR3 contains 14 residues. Trimming removed 3 bases from V and 5 bases from J, with 14 bases in between. Germline assignment: CDR1 MDHEN and CDR2 SYDVKM. In DNA, the CDR3 is TGTGCCAGCAGTTTCAGGGGCTACACCCACGAGCAGTACTTC. It encodes CASSFRGYTHEQYF. Complete variable domain (other parts from reference TRBV28 and TRBJ2-7): DVKVTQSSRYLVKRTGEKVFLECVQDMDHENMFWYRQDPGLGLRLIYFSYDVKMKEKGDIPEGYSVSREKKERFSLILESASTNQTSMYLCASSFRGYTHEQYFGPGTRLTVT.

The rearrangement uses TRBV24-1 and TRBJ2-5; TRBD1 matches at 7 bases. V shed 2 bases and J 4 bases; nucleotides not matched to a gene: 3. The CDR3 covers 14 residues. The germline V gene has CDR1 KGHDR and CDR2 SFDVKD. CDR3 nucleotides: TGTGCCACCAGTGATTGGGACAGACCAGAGACCCAGTACTTC. Amino acid sequence: CATSDWDRPETQYF.

Only one count was recorded for this clonotype. The chain has TRBV2 and TRBJ2-5; D uncertain. The CDR3 is made up of 11 amino acids. The germline gives CDR1 SNHLY, CDR2 FYNNEI. Trimming shortened V by 3 bases and J by 5 bases, and 4 bases separated the two germline ends. The CDR3 coding sequence is TGTGCCAGCAGTGATATTGAGACCCAGTACTTC. This encodes CASSDIETQYF. Filled out from reference TRBV2 and TRBJ2-5, the complete variable domain reads EPEVTQTPSHQVTQMGQEVILRCVPISNHLYFYWYRQILGQKVEFLVSFYNNEISEKSEIFDDQFSVERPDGSNFTLKIRSTKLEDSAMYFCASSDIETQYFGPGTRLLVL.

This clonotype was counted many times. The chain recombines TRBV24-1 with TRBJ2-1; D might be TRBD1 (5 bases). Germline V gene lookup returns CDR1 KGHDR and CDR2 SFDVKD. The CDR3 consists of 16 residues. V shed 4 bases and J shed 6 bases, with 18 bases lying between them. The CDR3 protein is CATSDLGVTAGNEQFF. The CDR3 DNA reads as TGTGCCACCAGTGACCTAGGGGTGACCGCCGGCAATGAGCAGTTCTTC.

The V gene is TRBV3-2, the J gene TRBJ2-7. TRBV3-2 is a known pseudogene. The CDR3 runs to 14 residues. The CDR3 nucleotides read TGTGCCAGCAGCCAAGAATCCAGGTCCTACGAGCAGTACTTC. This translates into CASSQESRSYEQYF.

The rearrangement uses TRBV20-1 and TRBJ2-3, with 9 bases matching TRBD2. This CDR3 contains 15 residues. Unmatched junction bases numbered 13, after V lost 1 base and J lost 11 bases. Germline loops: CDR1 DFQATT, CDR2 SNEGSKA (reference sequence). The CDR3: CSARVLREGSNEQYF. CDR3 DNA: TGCAGTGCTAGAGTTTTGCGGGAGGGCTCCAATGAGCAGTATTTT.

With respect to this clonotype: This may come from a read error, since a much larger clone is one base off. V gene TRBV7-8 combines with J gene TRBJ1-2; unclear D gene. The CDR3 extends over 16 amino acids. Germline lookup yields CDR1 SGHVS and CDR2 FQNEAQ. V was pared by 5 bases and J by 7 bases, with 23 bases between. This CDR3 reads CASSRRWKVFFFGYTF. The CDR3 coding sequence is TGTGCCAGCAGCCGCCGATGGAAGGTATTTTTCTTTGGCTACACCTTC.

V usage is TRBV10-1 and J usage is TRBJ1-1; 7 bases align to TRBD1. V lost 3 bases and J lost 0; bases outside the gene matches: 7. The CDR3 totals 16 residues. CDR1 and CDR2 (germline): WNHNN, SYGVQD (reference sequence). The CDR3 DNA follows: TGCGCCAGCAGTGACAGCACAGGGGACTTGAACACTGAAGCTTTCTTT. This translates into CASSDSTGDLNTEAFF.

This clonotype was observed a few times. This chain joins TRBV27 and TRBJ2-7, with D maybe TRBD2 (5 bases). The V gene lost 2 bases and the J gene lost 3 bases, with 14 bases spanning the gap. The CDR3 runs 15 residues. Germline CDR1 MNHEY, CDR2 SMNVEV (reference sequence). CDR3 coding DNA: TGTGCCAGCAGTTTAGGCCAGGCCGGGGACTACGAGCAGTACTTC. It translates to CASSLGQAGDYEQYF.

This clonotype was observed at least ten times. The chain has TRBV24-1 and TRBJ1-4; possible D gene TRBD1, 5 bases. This CDR3 spans 12 amino acids. CDR1 is KGHDR and CDR2 is SFDVKD in the germline V gene. V was trimmed by 9 bases and J by 4 bases, leaving 8 bases between them. The CDR3 spells CATPGRNEKLFF. Here the CDR3 DNA reads TGTGCCACCCCAGGGCGTAATGAAAAACTGTTTTTT.

The sample holds a few counts of this clonotype. The rearrangement uses TRBV2 and TRBJ2-1; no clear D. V gave up 0 bases and J gave up 7 bases, with 7 bases separating them. This CDR3 comprises 13 residues. Germline values: CDR1 SNHLY, CDR2 FYNNEI. Written as DNA, the CDR3 is TGTGCCAGCAGTGAAGCCCCGGGTAATGAGCAGTTCTTC. Translation gives CASSEAPGNEQFF.

Concerning this clonotype itself: Sequence at one end of the junction differs from germline and may be a read error. The rearrangement links TRBV20-1 to TRBJ1-1; possibly TRBD1 for D (5 bases). The CDR3 loop spans 12 amino acids. Germline V gene lookup returns CDR1 DFQATT and CDR2 SNEGSKA (reference sequence). The CDR3 reads CSVRQLNTEAFF. As DNA, the CDR3 is TGCAGTGTTAGACAGTTGAACACTGAAGCTTTCTTT.

There are many counts of this clonotype. CDR3 loop: CSARGGQLNPTYEQYF. The CDR3 bases are TGCAGTGCTAGAGGAGGACAGCTTAACCCGACCTACGAGCAGTACTTC. The rearrangement links TRBV20-1 to TRBJ2-7; tentative D call: TRBD1 (6 bases). The CDR3 loop spans 16 amino acids. In germline, CDR1 is DFQATT, CDR2 SNEGSKA (reference sequence). Trimming stripped 1 base from V and 2 bases from J, with 18 bases between.

This clonotype occurred once. J is TRBJ1-2 and V is TRBV24-1; D not resolved. Germline V gene sequence: CDR1 KGHDR, CDR2 SFDVKD. The V gene lost 6 bases and the J gene lost 1 base, with 2 bases spanning the gap. CDR3 length equals 11 residues. The CDR3 DNA reads TGTGCCACCAGTTTTAACTATGGCTACACCTTC. Protein product: CATSFNYGYTF.

The chain combines TRBV9 with TRBJ2-3; D is perhaps TRBD2 (5 bases). CDR3 length: 17 residues. From germline, CDR1 is SGDLS and CDR2 YYNGEE. V was trimmed by 4 bases and J by 2 bases, leaving 20 bases between them. In DNA, the CDR3 is TGTGCCAGCAGCCCCCGCCAAGCGGTAGCTACCACAGATACGCAGTATTTT. Translated: CASSPRQAVATTDTQYF.

Comments on this clonotype: Relative to the germline gene, one junction end is altered; a read error may explain this. The rearrangement uses TRBV2 and TRBJ1-6; unclear D gene. The germline CDR1 and CDR2 sequences are SNHLY and FYNNEI. The CDR3 contains 17 residues. CDR3 DNA sequence: TGCGCCAGCAGTGAATATGGAGCCAGCTCCTATAATTCACCCCTCCACTTT. It specifies CASSEYGASSYNSPLHF.

This clonotype was counted at least ten times. The rearrangement joins TRBV6-5 to TRBJ2-7; D gene unclear. Per germline, CDR1 MNHEY and CDR2 SVGAGI. The CDR3 spans 17 residues. V lost 0 bases to trimming and J lost 4 bases, with 19 bases between them. Here the CDR3 reads CASSYSMRGEEKYEQYF. In nucleotides, the CDR3 is TGTGCCAGCAGTTACTCGATGCGAGGAGAGGAGAAATACGAGCAGTACTTC.

Worth noting for this clonotype: A read error may explain this, as a much larger clone is one base away. The chain links TRBV27 to TRBJ2-5; 8 bases align to TRBD2. CDR3 length: 14 amino acids. From germline, CDR1 is MNHEY and CDR2 SMNVEV (reference sequence). The CDR3 region has the DNA TGTGCCAGCAGTTTCCTTAGCGGGAACAAGACCCAGTGCTTC. It codes for CASSFLSGNKTQCF.

In regard to this clonotype: One end of the junction does not line up with germline, which may come from a read error. V gene TRBV10-1 combines with J gene TRBJ1-6; 10 bases match TRBD1. The CDR3 is made up of 15 amino acids. Germline assignment: CDR1 WNHNN and CDR2 SYGVQD (reference sequence). The CDR3 sequence is CASSEGQGVESPPHF. The CDR3 DNA is TGCGCCAGCAGTGAGGGACAGGGGGTAGAATCACCCCCCCACTTT.

The chain has TRBV6-5 and TRBJ2-7; 10 positions agree with TRBD1. Trimming at V came to 2 bases and at J to 5 bases, leaving 3 bases not matched to a gene. This CDR3 comprises 14 residues. Germline loops: CDR1 MNHEY, CDR2 SVGAGI. CDR3 sequence (DNA): TGTGCCAGCAGTTACGGACAGGGGGTTAACGAGCAGTACTTC. Translated: CASSYGQGVNEQYF.

The V call is TRBV19, the J call TRBJ2-7, with unresolved D. V lost 6 bases and J lost 0, with 9 bases in between. This CDR3 has 13 residues. Germline V gives CDR1 LNHDA, CDR2 SQIVND (reference sequence). Written as DNA, the CDR3 is TGTGCCAGTAGCGTAAGAGGCTCCTACGAGCAGTACTTC. It is translated as CASSVRGSYEQYF.

This chain links TRBV24-1 with TRBJ2-2; the D gene could be TRBD1 or TRBD2 (5 bases each). Per the germline V gene, CDR1 is KGHDR and CDR2 is SFDVKD. The length of the CDR3 is 23 residues. With 2 bases removed from V and 0 bases from J, the gap between germline ends came to 30 bases. The DNA of the CDR3 is TGTGCCACCAGTGATTCCTTCGCGTGGGGGTACTCGGCGAATCGACCGAACACCGGGGAGCTGTTTTTT. Translated: CATSDSFAWGYSANRPNTGELFF.